Sequencing of this T cell receptor beta chain was carried out in a study of OX40 agonist ivuxolimab in advanced cancers. Germline V CDR1 and CDR2: SGHDT, YYEEEE. V lost 4 bases, J lost 8 bases, and 6 bases stayed unmatched. CDR3 size: 15 residues. TCRdb keeps only in-frame clones here, not all; method: immunoSEQ multiplex PCR. The sample consists of more than 50,000 clones, roughly 77% of them appearing once. J is TRBJ2-1 and V is TRBV5-6; TRBD2 matches 13 bases. This TCR came from an adult with an advanced solid tumor such as melanoma, head and neck, liver or kidney cancer. Specimen: CD4+ or CD8+ T cells sorted from blood, collected in a trial of the OX40 agonist ivuxolimab. The CDR3: CASSARLAGGYEQFF. The CDR3 DNA sequence: TGTGCCAGCAGCGCGAGACTAGCGGGGGGATATGAGCAGTTCTTC.